This is a list of T cell receptor beta chains from one sample in a study of Graves' ophthalmopathy and Graves' hyperthyroidism. A single record per CDR3 protein comes from TCRdb applying MiXCR to the multiplex PCR reads. The profile shows 300,000 to 400,000 distinct CDR3 sequences, approximately 18% of them singletons. Input material: peripheral blood. The receptors originated from an adult woman with stable Graves' hyperthyroidism. The conserved cysteine and the conserved F or W are not part of the CDR3 here. Each record gives: J gene, V gene, D gene, CDR3 protein. A D gene is named only where the DNA matches it firmly.

J gene: TRBJ1-1
V gene: TRBV5-1
D gene: TRBD1
CDR3 protein: ASSMGGQGYTEAF

J gene: TRBJ2-1
V gene: TRBV7-3
D gene: NA
CDR3 protein: ASSRTDNRLEQF

J gene: TRBJ2-4
V gene: TRBV9
D gene: TRBD1
CDR3 protein: ASSVDRGYSIKY

J gene: TRBJ2-5
V gene: TRBV5-5
D gene: NA
CDR3 protein: ASSYRQGQGGTQY

J gene: TRBJ2-5
V gene: TRBV28
D gene: TRBD2
CDR3 protein: ASSPPVETSGKY

J gene: TRBJ2-5
V gene: TRBV4-2
D gene: NA
CDR3 protein: ASSRQSGPYQETQY

J gene: TRBJ1-3
V gene: TRBV4-1
D gene: NA
CDR3 protein: ASSQKLSSGNTIY

J gene: TRBJ1-6
V gene: TRBV28
D gene: NA
CDR3 protein: ASSSRGGPNPPLH

J gene: TRBJ2-4
V gene: TRBV6-2/TRBV6-3
D gene: NA
CDR3 protein: ASRRRGVIAKNIQY

J gene: TRBJ2-7
V gene: TRBV2
D gene: NA
CDR3 protein: ASSGGDFGYEQY

J gene: TRBJ2-7
V gene: TRBV28
D gene: NA
CDR3 protein: ASSSPGLTYEQY

J gene: TRBJ2-5
V gene: TRBV6-5
D gene: NA
CDR3 protein: ASSYSFGYQETQY

J gene: TRBJ2-3
V gene: TRBV11-2
D gene: NA
CDR3 protein: ASSPLPGRRGGTDTQY

J gene: TRBJ2-4
V gene: TRBV5-1
D gene: TRBD2
CDR3 protein: ASSLSEVAGGSLAKNIQY

J gene: TRBJ2-5
V gene: TRBV27
D gene: NA
CDR3 protein: ASSFSRQAQETQY

J gene: TRBJ2-7
V gene: TRBV4-1
D gene: TRBD2
CDR3 protein: ASSQDLTSGVPYEQY

J gene: TRBJ2-7
V gene: TRBV6-5
D gene: TRBD1
CDR3 protein: ASSYRGPLGEQY

J gene: TRBJ2-2
V gene: TRBV10-3
D gene: TRBD1
CDR3 protein: AISELEGTGKNTGELF

J gene: TRBJ2-7
V gene: TRBV28
D gene: NA
CDR3 protein: ASSRDIQSHEQY

J gene: TRBJ2-7
V gene: TRBV6-1
D gene: TRBD1
CDR3 protein: ASLQGEGNEQY

J gene: TRBJ1-5
V gene: TRBV20-1
D gene: NA
CDR3 protein: SARGRNQPQH

J gene: TRBJ1-2
V gene: TRBV12-3/TRBV12-4
D gene: TRBD1
CDR3 protein: ASSSPGTGVYYGYT

J gene: TRBJ2-3
V gene: TRBV20-1
D gene: NA
CDR3 protein: SARDGGLDTQY

J gene: TRBJ1-1
V gene: TRBV12-3/TRBV12-4
D gene: NA
CDR3 protein: ASSLTPTGGTEAF

J gene: TRBJ1-2
V gene: TRBV28
D gene: TRBD1
CDR3 protein: ASSSSRQGYGYT

J gene: TRBJ2-7
V gene: TRBV5-1
D gene: NA
CDR3 protein: ASSFNGYSYEQY

J gene: TRBJ2-3
V gene: TRBV20-1
D gene: NA
CDR3 protein: SARESSDKDTQY

J gene: TRBJ2-7
V gene: TRBV28
D gene: NA
CDR3 protein: ASSLGRRVLELYEQY

J gene: TRBJ1-2
V gene: TRBV12-3/TRBV12-4
D gene: TRBD1
CDR3 protein: ASSYGKQGVYT

J gene: TRBJ2-7
V gene: TRBV11-2
D gene: TRBD1
CDR3 protein: ASSLDGQGTYEQY

J gene: TRBJ1-2
V gene: TRBV29-1
D gene: NA
CDR3 protein: SALKGDTGYT

J gene: TRBJ1-1
V gene: TRBV12-3/TRBV12-4
D gene: NA
CDR3 protein: ASRDTTEAF